The entry below gives a single T cell receptor beta chain sequence along with its context. What it binds is unknown. When replicate PCRs were run on sorted subsets, they used around 200 ng DNA, 28,000 or so T cell genomes. TCRdb keeps only in-frame clones here, not all; method: immunoSEQ multiplex PCR. The table has around 510,000 clones, more than 95% seen once; the top ten hold under 0.065%. This sample was taken from a study of shared clonotypes between healthy human individuals. Study-wide context: Aged 18 to 49, the donors were a couple of women and a few men. General study points: Among four donors, approximately 4.6% of naive CD4 clonotypes were found in common. Among the subsets, naive ones generally showed larger estimated richness than memory ones.

This CDR3 comprises 13 residues. In germline, CDR1 is MNHNS, CDR2 SASEGT. V was shortened by 2 bases and J by 13 bases, with 15 bases between the two germline ends. This receptor was taken from a woman in her 30s in good health. Sequencing used naive CD4+ T cells sorted from blood. The subset: CD45RA+ positively selected. The J gene is TRBJ2-4, the V gene TRBV6-1; D uncertain. The CDR3 spells CASSERGPYTQYF. The CDR3 DNA reads TGTGCCAGCAGTGAAAGAGGACCCTATACGCAGTACTTC.